This T cell receptor (beta chain) comes out of a study of T-cell memory formation after mild COVID-19. As to this clonotype: Its matching antigen is unknown.

5'RACE primed from the constant segment yielded TCR alpha and TCR beta cDNA libraries bearing sample barcodes and UMIs. TCRdb itself ran the 5' RACE reads through MiXCR, one entry per CDR3 protein. The sample holds roughly 300,000 distinct CDR3 sequences, roughly 15% seen once. Study results and caveats: Within pre-infection memory, some responding clones were found, suggesting cross-reactive memory joined. Among CD4+ contracting clones, most were CM and EM, and CD8+ ones EMRA.

Trimming cost V 4 bases and J 5 bases; bases outside gene matches: 5. CDR1 is DFQATT, CDR2 SNEGSKA, per germline (reference sequence). The CDR3 is made up of 13 amino acids. Sequencing was done on a sample of PBMCs or a T cell subset sorted from them (not recorded which). The receptor's source is a man aged 18 to 29 who had mild COVID-19 (a few samples of this study predate the infection). Cell type and time point are not known. The chain has TRBV20-1 and TRBJ2-1; 7 positions agree with TRBD2. CDR3 nucleotide sequence: TGCAGTGCTATGGGACTATCAAACAATGAGCAGTTCTTC. Translated, it gives CSAMGLSNNEQFF.